A single sample is the source of the 3 T cell receptor beta chains below, sequenced in a study of blood T cell repertoires in COVID-19. Libraries were prepared by immunoSEQ multiplex PCR; TCRdb keeps only in-frame clonotypes and omits some of them. The data hold fewer than 600,000 clones, with roughly 88% observed a single time. Sequences were obtained from PBMCs or T cells enriched from blood (not recorded which). Every receptor here comes from a middle-aged woman who had recovered from COVID-19.

This chain joins TRBV5-4 and TRBJ2-7, with TRBD2 matching over 11 bases. CDR1 and CDR2 (germline): SGHNT, YYREEE (reference sequence). There are 15 residues in the CDR3. The J segment lost 2 bases and the V segment lost 1 base, leaving 2 bases of the junction unmatched. CDR3: CASSLRLAGTYEQYF. The CDR3 coding sequence is TGTGCCAGCAGCTTGAGACTAGCGGGAACCTACGAGCAGTACTTC.

V usage is TRBV27 and J usage is TRBJ2-6; D is perhaps TRBD1 (6 bases). CDR3 length: 15 amino acids. Trimming stripped 8 bases from V and 1 base from J, with 12 bases between. Germline V gene lookup returns CDR1 MNHEY and CDR2 SMNVEV (reference sequence). The CDR3 loop reads CASCEGGSGANVLTF. The CDR3 nucleotides read TGTGCCAGCTGCGAAGGGGGATCTGGGGCCAACGTCCTGACTTTC.

This sequence joins TRBV29-1 and TRBJ1-5; 7 nucleotides line up with TRBD1. Trimming cost V 6 bases and J 0 bases; bases outside gene matches: 5. The germline V gene has CDR1 SQVTM and CDR2 ANQGSEA. The CDR3 length is 14 residues. The CDR3 region is CSVSTGDSNQPQHF. The CDR3 DNA sequence: TGCAGCGTCTCAACAGGGGATAGCAATCAGCCCCAGCATTTT.